This T cell receptor beta chain was captured in a study of T cell changes during pregnancy in multiple sclerosis. Profiled with immunoSEQ multiplex PCR; TCRdb holds only in-frame clones, not every one. The data hold more than 70,000 clones, with roughly 89% observed a single time. This sequence was found in a female donor in good health, enrolled as a control in a pregnancy study. The material sequenced was peripheral blood, taken after pregnancy.

DNA for the CDR3: TGTGCCAGCAGCGTAGTTGACAGGGCAAAAGAGACCCAGTACTTC. The encoded protein is CASSVVDRAKETQYF. The chain combines TRBV9 with TRBJ2-5; 7 nucleotides agree with TRBD1. This CDR3 region has 15 residues. The junction had 5 bases not matched to a gene; V was cut back by 0 bases and J by 3 bases. Per the germline V gene, CDR1 is SGDLS and CDR2 is YYNGEE.